This TCR beta chain was identified in a study of cytomegalovirus exposure and HLA in healthy donors. Per the germline V gene, CDR1 is SGHAT and CDR2 is FQNNGV. CDR3 length: 13 amino acids. Between the trimmed V and J ends, which lost 2 bases and 7 bases, there was a span of 9 bases. Primers for the PCR totalled 60 Vbeta and 13 Jbeta. Assay: immunoSEQ multiplex PCR; the TCRdb copy retains only in-frame clones and omits some. Of approximately 130,000 clones in the sample, approximately 80% were seen once. The specimen was PBMCs. This chain joins TRBV11-2 and TRBJ1-5; no clear D gene. This TCR was sampled from a woman between 18 and 29 years old in good health and CMV-seronegative. CDR3 sequence: CASSLQEGQPQHF. In nucleotides, the CDR3 is TGTGCCAGCAGCTTACAGGAAGGACAGCCCCAGCATTTT.